This passage covers 3 T cell receptor beta chains from one sample sequenced in a study of glioma-infiltrating T cells after dendritic cell vaccination. Sequencing used immunoSEQ multiplex PCR; TCRdb keeps in-frame clones, though not all of them. This table has under 100,000 clones, 85% to 90% appearing once. This sample comprised blood, obtained before dendritic cell vaccination. The receptors were sampled from a human donor with glioblastoma.

This clone has just one count. The chain has TRBV7-3 and TRBJ2-7; D may be TRBD2 (5 bases). Deletions cut 2 bases from V and 6 bases from J, with 11 bases between. Germline values: CDR1 SGHTA, CDR2 FQGTGA. CDR3 size: 13 residues. The CDR3 region is CASSLSIRGEQYF. As DNA, the CDR3 is TGTGCCAGCAGCTTATCTATCCGGGGCGAGCAGTACTTC.

CDR3 region: CASSLAGEFYNEQFF. In DNA, the CDR3 is TGCGCCAGCAGCTTGGCGGGGGAGTTCTACAATGAGCAGTTCTTC. The chain carries TRBV5-1 and TRBJ2-1, with D perhaps matching TRBD2 (6 bases). V lost 0 bases to trimming and J lost 3 bases, with 10 bases between them. Germline-derived CDR1 and CDR2 are SGHRS and YFSETQ. The CDR3 is made up of 15 amino acids.

The chain has TRBV15 and TRBJ1-2, with 8 positions matching TRBD1. This CDR3 region has 15 residues. The germline V gene has CDR1 LNHNV and CDR2 YYDKDF (reference sequence). The V gene end was trimmed by 0 bases and the J gene end by 7 bases; junction bases not matched to a gene: 7. DNA of the CDR3: TGTGCCACCAGCAGAGATTTGCAGGGGGCAGCTGGCTACACCTTC. Its protein is CATSRDLQGAAGYTF.